The entry below describes one TCR beta chain. This sample is part of a study of blood T cell repertoires in COVID-19. The wider study: From the United States, Italy and Spain came samples of acute and convalescent COVID-19.

Methods used by the authors: Reference gene primer amplification yielded estimated nucleated cell counts. Libraries were prepared by immunoSEQ multiplex PCR; TCRdb keeps only in-frame clonotypes and omits some of them. V, J and clone size reflect that table, while D and trimming were determined from the DNA. The sample yields some 300,000 clones, 70% to 90% seen once. Germline V gene sequence: CDR1 SGHNT, CDR2 YYREEE (reference sequence). This CDR3 has 15 amino acids. The V gene end was trimmed by 4 bases and the J gene end by 9 bases; junction bases not matched to a gene: 12. The material sequenced was PBMCs or T cells enriched from blood (not recorded which). The TCR was taken from a woman aged 60-75 years in a cohort exposed to, infected with or recovered from COVID-19 (not recorded which). The gene calls are TRBV5-4 and TRBJ1-1, with 10 bases aligning to TRBD1. The CDR3 coding sequence is TGTGCCAGCAGCCCCAAGACAGGGGGCGAGGGAAAAGCTTTCTTT. Protein: CASSPKTGGEGKAFF.